This is a list of T cell receptor beta chains from one sample in a study of blood T cell repertoires in COVID-19. The data were produced by immunoSEQ multiplex PCR, yet TCRdb's version contains in-frame clones alone and is incomplete. The sample contains 280,000 or so clones, under 90% of which appear only once. The sequenced sample consisted of PBMCs or T cells enriched from blood (not recorded which). These receptors were collected from a woman in her 50s who had been exposed to COVID-19. CDR3s include the opening cysteine and the closing phenylalanine or tryptophan. The order of the fields is V gene, clone size, CDR3 length, D gene, J gene, CDR3 DNA, CDR3 protein. The D gene is left open where the match is weak. Part of the rows lack a size; the others show once, few, many or a class for expanded clones.

TRBV5-4,.,13,.,TRBJ2-3,TGTGCCAGCAGCTTCCCAAGCACAGATACGCAGTATTTT,CASSFPSTDTQYF
TRBV25-1,.,15,.,TRBJ1-1,TGTGCCAGCAGTTTCCCTGGGAGGCAGGGCGTAGGGGCTTTCTTT,CASSFPGRQGVGAFF
TRBV5-5,.,16,.,TRBJ1-2,TGTGCCAGCACCCCGAGGGACGGGGAGGGGAACTATGGCTACACCTTC,CASTPRDGEGNYGYTF
TRBV30,.,14,TRBD1,TRBJ1-6,TGTGCCTGGAACCAGGGGACAGATAATTCACCCCTCCACTTT,CAWNQGTDNSPLHF
TRBV12-3/TRBV12-4,.,12,.,TRBJ1-1,TGTGCCAGCAGTCATAGGGGTCCTGAAGCTTTCTTT,CASSHRGPEAFF
TRBV9,.,16,TRBD1,TRBJ2-7,TGTGCCAGCAGCGCAGATCCGGGACAGGGCACGGGGGAGCAGTACTTC,CASSADPGQGTGEQYF
TRBV4-1,.,18,TRBD1,TRBJ2-7,TGCGCCAGCAGCCAAGATATTGAGAAAGGGACAGTGAGCTACGAGCAGTACTTC,CASSQDIEKGTVSYEQYF
TRBV28,.,14,TRBD2,TRBJ2-5,TGTGCCAGCAGTTCCGGGGGGGACCAAGAGACCCAGTACTTC,CASSSGGDQETQYF
TRBV28,few,14,.,TRBJ1-5,TGTGCCAGCAGCTTTTCAGGGAACGGTCAGCCCCAGCATTTT,CASSFSGNGQPQHF
TRBV6-5,.,15,.,TRBJ2-1,TGTGCCAGTTCTACCCCGGTAGGGGGCTACAATGAGCAGTTCTTC,CASSTPVGGYNEQFF